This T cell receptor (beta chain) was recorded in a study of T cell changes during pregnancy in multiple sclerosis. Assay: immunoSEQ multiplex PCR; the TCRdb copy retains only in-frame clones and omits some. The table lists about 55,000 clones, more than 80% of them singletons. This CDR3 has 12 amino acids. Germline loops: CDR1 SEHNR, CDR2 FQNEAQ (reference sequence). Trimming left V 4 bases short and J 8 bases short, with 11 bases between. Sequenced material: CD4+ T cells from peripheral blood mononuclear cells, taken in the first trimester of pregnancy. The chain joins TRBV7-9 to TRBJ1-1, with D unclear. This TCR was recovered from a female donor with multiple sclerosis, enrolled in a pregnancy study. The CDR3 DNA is TGTGCCAGCAGCTACGGGATCAACGAAGCTTTCTTT. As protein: CASSYGINEAFF.